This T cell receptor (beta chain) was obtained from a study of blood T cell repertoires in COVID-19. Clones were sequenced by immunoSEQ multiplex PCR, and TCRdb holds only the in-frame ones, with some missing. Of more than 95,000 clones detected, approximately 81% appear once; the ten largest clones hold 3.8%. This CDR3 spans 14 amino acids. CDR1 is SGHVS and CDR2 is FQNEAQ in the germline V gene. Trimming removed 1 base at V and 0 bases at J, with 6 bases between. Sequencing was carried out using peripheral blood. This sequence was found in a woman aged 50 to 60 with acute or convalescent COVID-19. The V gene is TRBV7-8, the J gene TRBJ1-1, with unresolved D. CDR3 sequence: CASSLESVNTEAFF. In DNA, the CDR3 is TGTGCCAGCAGCTTAGAGTCGGTGAACACTGAAGCTTTCTTT.